What follows are 6 T cell receptor beta chains derived from one specimen sequenced in a study of shared clonotypes between healthy human individuals. The table came from immunoSEQ multiplex PCR; TCRdb's copy has only in-frame clones and leaves some out. In the table there are around 2.5 million clones, over 85% of which are singletons. What was sequenced was naive CD4+ T cells from PBMCs. Subset denoted: CD45RA+ positively selected. The origin of the receptors is a man between 18 and 29 years old in good health. Some clones in this sample may be carry-over from other donors' samples.

V and J are TRBV6-1 and TRBJ2-7; 8 bases agree with TRBD2. The V gene end was trimmed by 6 bases and the J gene end by 0 bases; junction bases not matched to a gene: 4. The CDR3 is made up of 14 amino acids. Germline lookup yields CDR1 MNHNS and CDR2 SASEGT. The CDR3 nucleotides are TGTGCCAGCAGAAGACTAGCGTTCTCCTACGAGCAGTACTTC. It specifies CASRRLAFSYEQYF.

Comments on this clone: The sample carries other DNA sequences with the same CDR3. The V gene is TRBV7-3, the J gene TRBJ2-7, with TRBD2 identical over 11 bases. The J segment lost 6 bases and the V segment lost 5 bases, leaving 6 bases of the junction unmatched. Germline V gives CDR1 SGHTA, CDR2 FQGTGA. The CDR3 covers 14 residues. The CDR3 bases are TGTGCCAGCAGCCTGGGGACTAGCGGCGGCGAGCAGTACTTC. Translated, it gives CASSLGTSGGEQYF. The variable domain in full, completed from reference TRBV7-3 and TRBJ2-7, reads GAGVSQTPSNKVTEKGKYVELRCDPISGHTALYWYRQSLGQGPEFLIYFQGTGAADDSGLPNDRFFAVRPEGSVSTLKIQRTERGDSAVYLCASSLGTSGGEQYFGPGTRLTVT.

The chain employs TRBV6-6 and TRBJ1-1; D not resolved. Trimming removed 2 bases at V and 0 bases at J, with 7 bases between. The length of the CDR3 is 14 residues. From germline, CDR1 is MNHNY and CDR2 SVGAGI (reference sequence). CDR3 loop: CASSYERVNTEAFF. CDR3 nucleotides: TGTGCCAGCAGTTACGAAAGGGTGAACACTGAAGCTTTCTTT.

This chain connects TRBV28 to TRBJ2-4; 12 bases are shared with TRBD2. This CDR3 has 14 amino acids. CDR1 MDHEN and CDR2 SYDVKM come from the germline V gene. V shed 4 bases, J shed 8 bases, and the junction held 3 bases outside the gene matches. DNA for the CDR3: TGTGCCAGCAGTTCGCGGACTAGCGGGGACATTCAGTACTTC. It codes for CASSSRTSGDIQYF.

The chain is built from TRBV5-1 and TRBJ2-3; D is uncertain. The CDR3 sequence is 14 residues long. Germline-derived CDR1 and CDR2 are SGHRS and YFSETQ. Between the trimmed V and J ends, which lost 4 bases and 6 bases, there was a span of 15 bases. In DNA form, the CDR3 reads TGCGCCAGCAGCCTGGCTACCGAAGTGGATACGCAGTATTTT. As protein: CASSLATEVDTQYF.

This clone was found once. In DNA, the CDR3 is TGTGCCAGCAGTTACTCGTCGACAGCTCAACCCTATGGCTACACCTTC. It specifies CASSYSSTAQPYGYTF. The rearrangement joins TRBV6-5 to TRBJ1-2; D possibly corresponds to TRBD1 (5 bases). Trimming shortened V by 0 bases and J by 4 bases, and 15 bases separated the two germline ends. The CDR3 has 16 amino acids. Germline lookup yields CDR1 MNHEY and CDR2 SVGAGI.